This T cell receptor beta chain was identified in a study of blood T cell repertoires in COVID-19. At the level of the study: Sites across the United States, Italy and Spain contributed samples from acute and convalescent COVID-19. T cells, B-cell-depleted T cells, or PBMCs provided the cDNA or gDNA that served as material.

As processed by the authors: Nucleated cell number was recorded as an estimate derived from reference gene primer amplification. Measured with immunoSEQ multiplex PCR; TCRdb has only the in-frame clones, and not every one. The DNA was the basis for D and trimming; V, J and clone size are from that table. Of some 45,000 clones in the sample, 80% to 90% were seen once. Trimming cost V 1 base and J 4 bases, with 5 bases left between them. This CDR3 is built from 13 residues. Germline V gives CDR1 LGHDT, CDR2 YNNKEL (reference sequence). Sequenced sample: peripheral blood. The clonotype was recovered from a man in his sixties with active COVID-19. The chain is built from TRBV3-1 (or the pseudogene TRBV3-2) and TRBJ2-1; D unresolved. The CDR3 nucleotides are TGTGCCAGCAGCCAAGGGCATTACAATGAGCAGTTCTTC. Translating gives CASSQGHYNEQFF.